This T cell receptor (beta chain) originates from a study of metastatic and nonmetastatic thyroid tumors (dated by TCRdb to about 2020). In the study overall: Repertoires from peripheral blood and from tumor or nodule tissue samples of malignant and benign thyroid patients were compared. General study outcomes and caveats: TCR beta diversity was reported as significantly higher in malignant tumors than in benign nodules, in both blood and tumor samples.

The CDR3 starts with the cysteine, ends with the phenylalanine, and has 15 residues. Solely the CDR3 DNA is kept, with 45 bases framed from the first base. Looking up the germline V gene yields CDR1 SGDLS and CDR2 YYNGEE. V is reduced by 0 bases and J by 0 bases, leaving a spacing of 8 bases between them. This clone occurred many times. The clone's antigen remains unknown. No base quality information exists; no much larger clone differs at one position. Before undergoing thyroid surgery, none of the patients had been given any kind of treatment. Using T-cell receptor beta sequencing, the researchers looked back retrospectively at clinical samples from patients, gathered between about 2011 and 2019. Libraries came from PCR. TCRdb names Illumina HiSeq 4000 as the instrument used. The TCR beta-chain CDR3 region of each patient was profiled by high-throughput sequencing. The source study handled its data this way. Drawing on CDR3 differences between clinicopathological groups, the researchers built a classifier meant to tell apart patients with distant-metastatic papillary thyroid cancer. To measure repertoire diversity the researchers used the Shannon index, while the Morisita-Horn index served to gauge how similar the tumor and blood repertoires were. TCRdb trimmed public reads at Q25 via fastp, called clones via MiXCR and kept in-frame beta chains. It is TCRdb's table, rather than the study itself, that gives the V and J calls and clone size. The table for this sample lists about 27,000 clones; over 12% of them were counted only once. More than 15% of the sample goes to the ten largest clones.

This receptor chain uses TRBV9 and TRBJ2-3, and the D gene may be TRBD2, 6 bases matching. The sample taken for sequencing was blood. This TCR was recovered from a male donor with papillary thyroid cancer or a benign thyroid nodule (not recorded which). Some clones in this sample may be carry-over from other donors' samples. The bases are TGTGCCAGCAGCGTAGGGGGGGACAGCACAGATACGCAGTATTTT. It translates as CASSVGGDSTDTQYF.